These 21 T cell receptor beta chains were sequenced from one sample in a study of shared clonotypes between healthy human individuals. The method was immunoSEQ multiplex PCR; TCRdb's version includes in-frame clones alone and lacks a portion of them. The table includes a few million clones, over 85% detected once. The sample was naive CD4+ T cells sorted from blood. The subset denotes: CD45RA+ positively selected. The receptor source for this set is a young man in good health.

V is TRBV11-2 and J is TRBJ2-6; tentatively, D is TRBD1 (6 bases). In germline, CDR1 is SGHAT, CDR2 FQNNGV. Trimming pared 2 bases from V and 0 bases from J, leaving 11 bases between. CDR3 length: 17 amino acids. This CDR3 reads CASSLWTVISGANVLTF. CDR3 coding DNA: TGTGCCAGCAGCTTATGGACAGTGATCTCTGGGGCCAACGTCCTGACTTTC.

The V and J genes are TRBV30 and TRBJ2-4; D may be TRBD1 or TRBD2 (5 bases each). V shed 3 bases and J shed 6 bases, with 15 bases lying between them. From germline, CDR1 is GTSNPN and CDR2 SVGIG (reference sequence). The CDR3 sequence is 14 residues long. CDR3 in DNA: TGTGCCTGGAGCGTGGGACCGAGGGCAAACATTCAGTACTTC. Amino acid sequence: CAWSVGPRANIQYF.

This chain uses TRBV2 with TRBJ1-4; tentative D call: TRBD1 (5 bases). The CDR3 contains 18 residues. Germline CDR1 and CDR2: SNHLY and FYNNEI. V was pared by 1 base and J by 5 bases, with 20 bases between. The CDR3 loop reads CASSEGMRAVWGNEKLFF. The CDR3 DNA sequence: TGTGCCAGCAGTGAAGGAATGAGGGCAGTTTGGGGGAATGAAAAACTGTTTTTT. Supplemented by reference TRBV2 and TRBJ1-4, the full variable domain reads EPEVTQTPSHQVTQMGQEVILRCVPISNHLYFYWYRQILGQKVEFLVSFYNNEISEKSEIFDDQFSVERPDGSNFTLKIRSTKLEDSAMYFCASSEGMRAVWGNEKLFFGSGTQLSVL.

The chain is built from TRBV6-6 and TRBJ2-7; D remains unclear. V was trimmed by 7 bases and J by 5 bases, leaving 12 bases between them. The CDR3 runs to 12 residues. Germline V CDR1 and CDR2: MNHNY, SVGAGI (reference sequence). CDR3 amino acids: CASTQAANEQYF. The CDR3 DNA follows: TGTGCCAGCACCCAGGCGGCGAACGAGCAGTACTTC.

CDR3 sequence reads: CASSPDGTSGTYEQYF. The CDR3 bases are TGTGCCAGCTCACCAGACGGGACTAGCGGTACCTACGAGCAGTACTTC. The chain joins TRBV18 to TRBJ2-5, with 11 positions matching TRBD2. Near its end, the DNA agrees better with TRBJ2-7, so the J call may be wrong. Germline CDR1 KGHSH, CDR2 LQKENI. The CDR3 extends over 16 amino acids.

V is TRBV18 and J is TRBJ1-3; TRBD1 might be the D (5 bases). The germline V gene has CDR1 KGHSH and CDR2 LQKENI. The germline V and J ends were trimmed by 3 bases and 0 bases, with 9 bases remaining between them. This CDR3 spans 15 amino acids. CDR3 sequence: CASSPGAHSGNTIYF. In DNA form, the CDR3 reads TGTGCCAGCTCACCCGGGGCCCACTCTGGAAACACCATATATTTT.

The V gene is TRBV5-5, the J gene TRBJ1-2; D is unresolved. V was cut by 1 base and J by 7 bases, with 8 bases left in between. The CDR3 has 12 amino acids. Germline V CDR1 and CDR2: SGHKS, YYEKEE (reference sequence). The CDR3 is CASSLYGSGYTF. Written as DNA, the CDR3 is TGTGCCAGCAGCTTGTACGGTTCTGGCTACACCTTC. Variable domain in full (rest from reference TRBV5-5 and TRBJ1-2): DAGVTQSPTHLIKTRGQQVTLRCSPISGHKSVSWYQQVLGQGPQFIFQYYEKEERGRGNFPDRFSARQFPNYSSELNVNALLLGDSALYLCASSLYGSGYTFGSGTRLTVV.

V is TRBV10-2 and J is TRBJ2-2, with D tentatively TRBD1 or TRBD2 (5 bases each). The CDR3 runs to 16 residues. The V end lost 4 bases, the J end lost 0 bases, and 12 bases lay between the germline ends. Looked up from germline, CDR1 is WSHSY and CDR2 is SAAADI. For the CDR3, the DNA is TGCGCCAGCAGTGGGGGCCTAGCCCCGAACACCGGGGAGCTGTTTTTT. Translation: CASSGGLAPNTGELFF.

In this sample, this clone turned up once. This sample also contains other DNA sequences that code for the same CDR3. This chain links TRBV11-2 with TRBJ2-1; D is ambiguous. Trimming stripped 1 base from V and 8 bases from J, with 3 bases between. CDR1 and CDR2 from the germline V gene are SGHAT and FQNNGV. The CDR3 has 11 amino acids. CDR3 bases: TGTGCCAGCAGCTTAGCCTATGAGCAGTTCTTC. As protein: CASSLAYEQFF.

On this clone itself: The same CDR3 is also encoded by other DNA sequences in this sample. The V gene is TRBV5-1, the J gene TRBJ1-1; D ambiguous. Trimming stripped 0 bases from V and 0 bases from J, with 6 bases between. Germline CDR1 and CDR2: SGHRS and YFSETQ. CDR3 length: 14 residues. This CDR3 reads CASSLGDMNTEAFF. In DNA, the CDR3 is TGCGCCAGCAGCTTGGGGGATATGAACACTGAAGCTTTCTTT.

The chain combines TRBV6-1 with TRBJ2-6; D is tentatively TRBD1 or TRBD2 (5 bases each). CDR3 length equals 17 residues. Germline CDR1 reads MNHNS; CDR2 reads SASEGT. V was trimmed by 4 bases and J by 5 bases, leaving 18 bases between them. CDR3 protein: CASSVGAPTLWANVLTF. CDR3 coding DNA: TGTGCCAGCAGTGTCGGGGCTCCCACCCTCTGGGCCAACGTCCTGACTTTC.

Comment on this clone: Other DNA variants within this sample encode the same CDR3. The chain is built from TRBV5-1 and TRBJ2-7; 11 bases are a match to TRBD2. J lost 6 bases, V lost 0 bases, and 2 bases had no gene match. The germline CDR1 and CDR2 sequences are SGHRS and YFSETQ. This CDR3 spans 14 amino acids. This CDR3 is CASSLGLAGGEQYF. The CDR3 nucleotides are TGCGCCAGCAGCTTGGGGCTAGCGGGAGGCGAGCAGTACTTC.

The gene calls are TRBV25-1 and TRBJ1-6, with unresolved D. The CDR3 totals 13 residues. The ends were cut back, 4 bases at V and 9 bases at J, with 10 bases in the middle. Germline V gene data show CDR1 as MGHDK and CDR2 as SYGVNS. CDR3 nucleotide sequence: TGTGCCAGCAGTGTAACAAGTAGTTCACCCCTCCACTTT. This translates into CASSVTSSSPLHF.

V gene TRBV5-6 combines with J gene TRBJ1-2; D uncertain. Trimming took 3 bases from V and 8 from J, leaving 26 bases between them. CDR1 and CDR2 (germline): SGHDT, YYEEEE. The CDR3 is 17 amino acids. CDR3 sequence reads: CASSYLKDSLTIEGYTF. The CDR3 region has the DNA TGTGCCAGCAGCTACCTTAAGGACTCCCTGACCATTGAGGGCTACACCTTC.

On this clone itself: Within the sample, other DNA sequences also encode this same CDR3. The rearrangement joins TRBV7-2 to TRBJ1-5, with D hard to call. Per the germline V gene, CDR1 is SGHTA and CDR2 is FQGNSA. The CDR3 is 14 amino acids. Trimming shortened V by 1 base and J by 7 bases, and 11 bases separated the two germline ends. The CDR3, as DNA: TGTGCCAGCAGCTTAGATCAAGGGAGGCAGCCCCAGCATTTT. It encodes CASSLDQGRQPQHF.

Points on this clone: Other DNA sequences within the sample encode an identical CDR3. V gene TRBV29-1 combines with J gene TRBJ2-5, with 9 nucleotides matching TRBD1. V lost 3 bases to trimming and J lost 4 bases; unmatched junction nucleotides: 0. Per germline, CDR1 SQVTM and CDR2 ANQGSEA. The CDR3 runs 12 residues. In DNA, the CDR3 is TGCAGCGTTGAGACAGGGGGAGAGACCCAGTACTTC. Amino acids: CSVETGGETQYF.

This clone has only a few counts. V gene TRBV28 combines with J gene TRBJ1-3, with no clear D. Per the germline V gene, CDR1 is MDHEN and CDR2 is SYDVKM. Trimming removed 7 bases from V and 0 bases from J, with 13 bases in between. CDR3 length equals 15 residues. The CDR3 coding sequence is TGTGCCAGCACCGGTCGCGTGAGCTCTGGAAACACCATATATTTT. Its translation is CASTGRVSSGNTIYF.

The chain has TRBV5-1 and TRBJ1-6; D gene unclear. Trimming stripped 1 base from V and 4 bases from J, with 6 bases between. Germline CDR1 reads SGHRS; CDR2 reads YFSETQ. This CDR3 contains 14 residues. The CDR3 loop is CASSLIGYNSPLHF. The CDR3 region has the DNA TGCGCCAGCAGCTTGATCGGGTATAATTCACCCCTCCACTTT.

The rearrangement uses TRBV27 and TRBJ1-2, with unresolved D. Trimming stripped 6 bases from V and 2 bases from J, with 13 bases between. Germline V gene lookup returns CDR1 MNHEY and CDR2 SMNVEV (reference sequence). This CDR3 has 14 residues. The CDR3 here is CASRDSGRNYGYTF. CDR3 nucleotide sequence: TGTGCCAGCAGGGACTCGGGCCGAAACTATGGCTACACCTTC.

The chain is built from TRBV28 and TRBJ2-7; D unresolved. The CDR3 contains 14 residues. Germline V gene lookup returns CDR1 MDHEN and CDR2 SYDVKM. Deletions cut 3 bases from V and 0 bases from J, with 9 bases between. CDR3 sequence (DNA): TGTGCCAGCAGTTTCATGAGGAGCTCCTACGAGCAGTACTTC. It yields the protein CASSFMRSSYEQYF.

This clone was seen once. The V and J genes are TRBV9 and TRBJ2-5; D may be TRBD2 (6 bases). The length of the CDR3 is 14 residues. Germline CDR1 is SGDLS and CDR2 is YYNGEE. Trimming took off 5 bases at V and 3 bases at J, with 14 bases between the two ends. The CDR3 coding sequence is TGTGCCAGCAGTCCTGGGGGGAGGAAAGAGACCCAGTACTTC. It codes for CASSPGGRKETQYF. Using reference TRBV9 and TRBJ2-5 for the parts outside the CDR3, the full variable domain is DSGVTQTPKHLITATGQRVTLRCSPRSGDLSVYWYQQSLDQGLQFLIQYYNGEERAKGNILERFSAQQFPDLHSELNLSSLELGDSALYFCASSPGGRKETQYFGPGTRLLVL.